This passage covers 21 T cell receptor beta chains from one sample sequenced in a study of beta chain features in type 1 diabetes. Whole-study results and caveats: In all four CD4+ subsets, TCRB CDR3 length was significantly, moderately reduced in type 1 diabetes.

Expressed TCRB transcripts got sequenced, as all isolated RNA was reverse transcribed. Data came from immunoSEQ multiplex PCR; TCRdb stores just in-frame clones and leaves some out. The data show under 350,000 clones, roughly an eighth seen once. What these receptors recognize is not known. Source material: naive CD4+ T cells from blood. These receptors were obtained from a man aged 25-40 years with type 1 diabetes.

V is TRBV9 and J is TRBJ2-3; D is unresolved. CDR3 length equals 15 residues. The germline V gene has CDR1 SGDLS and CDR2 YYNGEE. Trimming removed 0 bases from V and 2 bases from J, with 10 bases in between. CDR3 protein: CASSVAPQPTDTQYF. The CDR3 nucleotides read TGTGCCAGCAGCGTAGCCCCACAGCCCACAGATACGCAGTATTTT.

The chain couples TRBV6-4 to TRBJ1-5; 8 bases match TRBD1. The CDR3 has 15 amino acids. The ends lost 4 bases at V and 11 bases at J; junction bases unmatched: 13. Germline V lookup: CDR1 MRHNA, CDR2 SNTAGT. As DNA, the CDR3 is TGTGCCAGCAGTGTCGAGACAGGGGACCTTTCATCCCAGCATTTT. Translation gives CASSVETGDLSSQHF.

The chain is built from TRBV18 and TRBJ2-7; TRBD2 matches at 8 bases. This CDR3 has 14 amino acids. With V trimmed by 4 bases and J by 5 bases, 7 bases remained unmatched. CDR1 and CDR2 (germline): KGHSH, LQKENI. CDR3 residues: CASSRRGLVNEQYF. CDR3 coding DNA: TGTGCCAGCTCACGGCGGGGACTAGTGAACGAGCAGTACTTC.

The V call is TRBV5-1, the J call TRBJ2-1; D not certain. Trimming stripped 0 bases from V and 6 bases from J, with 4 bases between. This CDR3 contains 12 residues. The germline V gene has CDR1 SGHRS and CDR2 YFSETQ. CDR3 DNA: TGCGCCAGCAGCTTGGAGAGCAATGAGCAGTTCTTC. Translation gives CASSLESNEQFF.

The chain recombines TRBV18 with TRBJ1-1, with no clear D. The length of the CDR3 is 13 residues. Germline CDR1 is KGHSH and CDR2 is LQKENI. Trimming shortened V by 1 base and J by 4 bases, and 7 bases separated the two germline ends. This chain's CDR3 is CASSPREGTEAFF. The CDR3 nucleotides are TGTGCCAGCTCACCACGGGAGGGCACTGAAGCTTTCTTT.

This clone was recorded a few times. This sequence joins TRBV30 and TRBJ2-5; TRBD1 matches 9 bases. The CDR3 sequence is 11 residues long. V was pared by 8 bases and J by 8 bases, with 6 bases of the junction left unmatched. The germline V gene encodes CDR1 GTSNPN and CDR2 SVGIG (reference sequence). DNA of the CDR3: TGTGCCATGGGACAGGGTCAAACCCAGTACTTC. It specifies CAMGQGQTQYF.

The CDR3 DNA reads TGTGCCAGCAGCTGGGACAGTATCGGAGACTATGGCTACACCTTC. Protein sequence: CASSWDSIGDYGYTF. The V and J genes are TRBV7-2 and TRBJ1-2; 7 bases match TRBD1. CDR3 length equals 15 residues. Germline-derived CDR1 and CDR2 are SGHTA and FQGNSA. V gave up 4 bases and J gave up 3 bases; unmatched junction bases: 8.

This clone was counted between two and nine times. The genes are TRBV5-1 and TRBJ2-3, with a tentative D call TRBD2 (5 bases). The CDR3 loop spans 14 amino acids. The germline V and J ends were trimmed by 1 base and 4 bases, with 10 bases remaining between them. The germline gives CDR1 SGHRS, CDR2 YFSETQ. The CDR3: CASSLSSTSDTQYF. The CDR3 coding sequence is TGCGCCAGCAGCTTGTCTAGCACTTCAGATACGCAGTATTTT.

This clone has only a few counts. The genes are TRBV6-5 and TRBJ2-1, with 9 bases lining up with TRBD1. The trim removed 7 bases at V and 7 bases at J, leaving 11 bases unmatched. This CDR3 spans 15 amino acids. Germline V gives CDR1 MNHEY, CDR2 SVGAGI. This CDR3 is CASTLHPGTGNEQFF. CDR3 bases: TGTGCCAGCACTCTGCACCCCGGGACAGGGAATGAGCAGTTCTTC.

This chain connects TRBV25-1 to TRBJ1-5; 9 nucleotides align to TRBD1. From germline, CDR1 is MGHDK and CDR2 SYGVNS. The CDR3 spans 15 residues. The J segment lost 4 bases and the V segment lost 5 bases, leaving 6 bases of the junction unmatched. The CDR3 region is CASSRTGEGNQPQHF. DNA for the CDR3: TGTGCCAGCAGTAGGACAGGGGAAGGGAATCAGCCCCAGCATTTT.

The rearrangement uses TRBV28 and TRBJ2-1, with D possibly TRBD1 on 5 matching bases. The ends were cut back, 0 bases at V and 7 bases at J, with 13 bases in the middle. This CDR3 contains 15 residues. CDR1 and CDR2 (germline): MDHEN, SYDVKM. CDR3 DNA sequence: TGTGCCAGCAGTTTATGGGTAGGGGTTGGTAATGAGCAGTTCTTC. Amino acids: CASSLWVGVGNEQFF.

This chain connects TRBV7-2 to TRBJ2-5; TRBD1 agrees at 7 bases. V was pared by 4 bases and J by 7 bases, with 9 bases of the junction left unmatched. Per the germline V gene, CDR1 is SGHTA and CDR2 is FQGNSA. The CDR3 is 14 amino acids. CDR3 coding DNA: TGTGCCAGCAGCTCAGGGGGTATTATGGGGACCCAGTACTTC. Translation gives CASSSGGIMGTQYF.

This clone has just a few counts. The chain uses TRBV10-3 and TRBJ2-3; 13 bases are a match to TRBD2. Per germline, CDR1 ENHRY and CDR2 SYGVKD. CDR3 length: 18 amino acids. J gave up 1 base and V 6 bases, and 10 bases lay outside the gene matches. CDR3 bases: TGTGCCATCAGCGGGACTAGCGGGGAACGGGAGGGCACAGATACGCAGTATTTT. The encoded protein is CAISGTSGEREGTDTQYF.

This clone showed up just a few times. The chain uses TRBV28 and TRBJ2-7, with 8 bases matching TRBD1. The ends lost 3 bases at V and 7 bases at J; junction bases unmatched: 5. Germline V lookup: CDR1 MDHEN, CDR2 SYDVKM. CDR3 length equals 13 residues. The CDR3 loop reads CASSFPGGPEQYF. The CDR3 DNA follows: TGTGCCAGCAGTTTTCCAGGGGGCCCTGAGCAGTACTTC.

The chain has TRBV6-1 and TRBJ2-4, with TRBD2 matching 7 bases. The length of the CDR3 is 15 residues. V shed 3 bases and J 0 bases; nucleotides not matched to a gene: 2. Germline CDR1 and CDR2: MNHNS and SASEGT. CDR3 protein: CASSEGGRAKNIQYF. DNA of the CDR3: TGTGCCAGCAGTGAGGGAGGGAGAGCCAAAAACATTCAGTACTTC.

The sample holds a few counts of this clone. V and J are TRBV30 and TRBJ2-2, with D perhaps TRBD2 (6 bases). The V end was cut by 2 bases, the J end by 13 bases, with 11 bases between. The germline CDR1 and CDR2 sequences are GTSNPN and SVGIG (reference sequence). This CDR3 is 11 amino acids long. This chain's CDR3 is CAWSRQGGLFF. The CDR3 DNA reads as TGTGCCTGGAGTCGCCAGGGAGGGCTGTTTTTT.

This chain uses TRBV27 with TRBJ1-2; D is perhaps TRBD1 (6 bases). Between the trimmed V and J ends, which lost 6 bases and 4 bases, there was a span of 9 bases. This CDR3 has 12 amino acids. CDR1 is MNHEY and CDR2 is SMNVEV in the germline V gene (reference sequence). The CDR3 is CASRQGGYGYTF. For the CDR3, the DNA is TGTGCCAGCAGACAGGGCGGCTATGGCTACACCTTC.

The genes are TRBV11-1 and TRBJ2-1; 7 nucleotides line up with TRBD1. With V trimmed by 6 bases and J by 2 bases, 7 bases remained unmatched. The CDR3 runs to 15 residues. Germline V gives CDR1 SGHAT, CDR2 FQDESV (reference sequence). CDR3 sequence: CASRWDRNPYNEQFF. The CDR3 DNA reads as TGTGCCAGCAGATGGGACAGAAACCCCTACAATGAGCAGTTCTTC.

This clone has only a few counts. V is TRBV7-9 and J is TRBJ2-3, with 7 bases aligning to TRBD2. This CDR3 has 15 amino acids. Germline CDR1 SEHNR, CDR2 FQNEAQ (reference sequence). V was pared by 4 bases and J by 3 bases, with 7 bases of the junction left unmatched. CDR3: CASSYERGGTDTQYF. The CDR3 DNA follows: TGTGCCAGCAGCTATGAGCGGGGAGGAACAGATACGCAGTATTTT.

V is TRBV10-3 and J is TRBJ2-1; no clear D. Germline loops: CDR1 ENHRY, CDR2 SYGVKD. The CDR3 is 13 amino acids. The V and J ends lost 11 bases and 0 bases respectively, with 11 bases between them. The CDR3 DNA follows: TGTGCCGCGTCCGCCGCCTCCTACAATGAGCAGTTCTTC. This translates into CAASAASYNEQFF.

This clone has just a few counts. The chain links TRBV27 to TRBJ2-2; D is possibly TRBD1 (6 bases). The CDR3 runs to 15 residues. Germline CDR1 and CDR2: MNHEY and SMNVEV (reference sequence). Between the trimmed V and J ends, which lost 3 bases and 3 bases, there was a span of 11 bases. In DNA, the CDR3 is TGTGCCAGCAGTTTTTCGGACAGACACACCGGGGAGCTGTTTTTT. It translates to CASSFSDRHTGELFF.